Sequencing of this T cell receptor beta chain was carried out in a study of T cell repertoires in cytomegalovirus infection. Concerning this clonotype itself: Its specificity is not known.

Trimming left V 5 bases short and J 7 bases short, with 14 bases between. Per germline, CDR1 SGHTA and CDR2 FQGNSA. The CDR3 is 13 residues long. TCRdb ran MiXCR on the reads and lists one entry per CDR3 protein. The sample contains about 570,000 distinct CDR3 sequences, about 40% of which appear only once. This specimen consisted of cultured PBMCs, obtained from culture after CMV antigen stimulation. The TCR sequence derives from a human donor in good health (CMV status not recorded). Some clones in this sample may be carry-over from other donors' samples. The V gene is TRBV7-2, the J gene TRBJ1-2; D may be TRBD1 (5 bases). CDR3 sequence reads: CASSLGGLGGYTF. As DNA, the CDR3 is TGTGCCAGCAGCCTGGGGGGTCTGGGTGGCTACACCTTC.